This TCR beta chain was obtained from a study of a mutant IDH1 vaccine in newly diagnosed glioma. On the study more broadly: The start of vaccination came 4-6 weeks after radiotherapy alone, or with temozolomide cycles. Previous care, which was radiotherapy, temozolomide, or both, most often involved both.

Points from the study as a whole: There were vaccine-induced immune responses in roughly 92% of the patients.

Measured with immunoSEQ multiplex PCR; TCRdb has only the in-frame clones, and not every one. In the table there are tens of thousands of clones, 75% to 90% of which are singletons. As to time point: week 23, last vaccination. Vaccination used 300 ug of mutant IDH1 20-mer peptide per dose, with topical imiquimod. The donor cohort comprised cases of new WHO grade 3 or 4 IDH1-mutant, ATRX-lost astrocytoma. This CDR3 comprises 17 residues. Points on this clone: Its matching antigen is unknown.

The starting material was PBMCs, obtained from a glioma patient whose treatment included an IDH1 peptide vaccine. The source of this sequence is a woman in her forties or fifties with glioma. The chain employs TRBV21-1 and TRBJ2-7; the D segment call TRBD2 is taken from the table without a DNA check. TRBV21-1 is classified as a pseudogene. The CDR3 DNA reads TGTGCCAGCAGCAAAGGGCGGACTAGCGGGAGACCGTACGAGCAGTACTTC. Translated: CASSKGRTSGRPYEQYF.